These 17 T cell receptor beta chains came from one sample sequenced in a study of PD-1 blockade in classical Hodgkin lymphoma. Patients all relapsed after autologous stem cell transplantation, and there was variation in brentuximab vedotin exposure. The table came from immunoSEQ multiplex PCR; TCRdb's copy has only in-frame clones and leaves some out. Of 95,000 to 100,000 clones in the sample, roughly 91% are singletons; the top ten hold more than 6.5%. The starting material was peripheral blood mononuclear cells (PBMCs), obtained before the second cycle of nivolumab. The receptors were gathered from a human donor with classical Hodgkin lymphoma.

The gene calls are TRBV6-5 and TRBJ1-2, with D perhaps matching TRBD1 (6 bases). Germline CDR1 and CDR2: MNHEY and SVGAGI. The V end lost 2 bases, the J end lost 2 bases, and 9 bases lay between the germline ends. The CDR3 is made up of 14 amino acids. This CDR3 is CASSYRGQNYGYTF. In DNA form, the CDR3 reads TGTGCCAGCAGTTACCGGGGGCAAAACTATGGCTACACCTTC.

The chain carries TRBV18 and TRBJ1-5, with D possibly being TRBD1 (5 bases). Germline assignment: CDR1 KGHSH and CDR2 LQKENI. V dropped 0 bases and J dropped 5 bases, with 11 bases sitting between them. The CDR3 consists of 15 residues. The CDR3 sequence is CASSPPGGSDQPQHF. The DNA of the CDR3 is TGTGCCAGCTCACCACCGGGGGGGTCTGATCAGCCCCAGCATTTT.

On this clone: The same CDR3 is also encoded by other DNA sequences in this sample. CDR3 coding DNA: TGTGCCAGCAGTTATAACAGGGGAACGAACACTGAAGCTTTCTTT. This sequence encodes CASSYNRGTNTEAFF. The rearrangement uses TRBV13 and TRBJ1-1, with TRBD1 matching 7 bases. This CDR3 comprises 15 residues. Germline CDR1 PRHDT, CDR2 FYEKMQ (reference sequence). V gave up 6 bases and J gave up 1 base; unmatched junction bases: 8. The full variable domain, with the rest looked up from reference TRBV13 and TRBJ1-1, is AAGVIQSPRHLIKEKRETATLKCYPIPRHDTVYWYQQGPGQDPQFLISFYEKMQSDKGSIPDRFSAQQFSDYHSELNMSSLELGDSALYFCASSYNRGTNTEAFFGQGTRLTVV.

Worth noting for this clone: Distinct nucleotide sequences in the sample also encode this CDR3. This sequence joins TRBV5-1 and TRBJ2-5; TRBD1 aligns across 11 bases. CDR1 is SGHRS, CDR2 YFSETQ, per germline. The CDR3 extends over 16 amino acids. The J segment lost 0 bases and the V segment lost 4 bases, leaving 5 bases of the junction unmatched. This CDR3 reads CASSGGTGGYQETQYF. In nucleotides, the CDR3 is TGCGCCAGCAGCGGCGGGACAGGGGGTTACCAAGAGACCCAGTACTTC.

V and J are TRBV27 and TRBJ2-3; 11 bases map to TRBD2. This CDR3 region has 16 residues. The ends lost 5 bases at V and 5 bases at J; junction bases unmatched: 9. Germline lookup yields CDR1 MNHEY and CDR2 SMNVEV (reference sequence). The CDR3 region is CASSERGLAVGDTQYF. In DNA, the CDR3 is TGTGCCAGCAGTGAACGGGGACTAGCGGTAGGAGATACGCAGTATTTT.

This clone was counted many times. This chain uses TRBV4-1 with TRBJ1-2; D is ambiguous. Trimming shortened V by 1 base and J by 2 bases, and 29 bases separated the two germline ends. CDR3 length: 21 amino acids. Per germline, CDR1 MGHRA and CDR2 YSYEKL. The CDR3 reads CASSQAIPSTIKIGRNYGYTF. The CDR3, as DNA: TGCGCCAGCAGCCAAGCGATCCCCTCAACAATCAAAATCGGGAGAAACTATGGCTACACCTTC.

CDR3 sequence reads: CASSDAPGQGYNEQFF. The DNA of the CDR3 is TGCGCCAGCAGTGACGCTCCGGGACAGGGATACAATGAGCAGTTCTTC. The chain links TRBV4-1 to TRBJ2-1; 9 bases line up with TRBD1. Germline values: CDR1 MGHRA, CDR2 YSYEKL. The CDR3 is 16 residues long. V lost 6 bases to trimming and J lost 4 bases; unmatched junction nucleotides: 10.

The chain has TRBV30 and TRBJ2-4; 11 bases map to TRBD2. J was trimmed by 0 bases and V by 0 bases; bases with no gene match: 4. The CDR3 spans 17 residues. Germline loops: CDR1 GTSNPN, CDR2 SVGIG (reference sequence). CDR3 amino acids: CAWSVLAGVLAKNIQYF. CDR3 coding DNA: TGTGCCTGGAGTGTACTAGCGGGGGTACTAGCCAAAAACATTCAGTACTTC.

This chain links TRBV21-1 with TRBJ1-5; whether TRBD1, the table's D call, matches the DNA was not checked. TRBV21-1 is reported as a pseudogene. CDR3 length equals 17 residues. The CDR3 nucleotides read TGTGCCAGCAGCAAAGAAGTCGGAGGGACAGCTGATCAGCCCCAGCATTTT. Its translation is CASSKEVGGTADQPQHF.

The CDR3 DNA reads as TGCGCCAGCAGCCAAAGGGGTTGGGCAGGGCCTATGAACACTGAAGCTTTCTTT. This encodes CASSQRGWAGPMNTEAFF. V and J are TRBV4-3 and TRBJ1-1, with D possibly matching TRBD1 (5 bases). V was clipped by 2 bases and J by 0 bases, with 19 bases between them. Looked up from germline, CDR1 is LGHNA and CDR2 is YSLEER. The CDR3 loop spans 18 amino acids.

CDR3 protein: CASSFGQLHSETQYF. In DNA, the CDR3 is TGTGCCAGCAGCTTCGGACAGCTTCACTCAGAGACCCAGTACTTC. The chain is built from TRBV11-2 and TRBJ2-5; tentative D call: TRBD1 (6 bases). The CDR3 has 15 residues. V lost 3 bases and J 4 bases, leaving 15 bases between the germline ends. Germline lookup yields CDR1 SGHAT and CDR2 FQNNGV.

The CDR3 sequence is CASSLSRWFEETQYF. The CDR3 DNA is TGTGCCAGCAGCTTGTCTAGGTGGTTTGAAGAGACCCAGTACTTC. The chain couples TRBV5-7 to TRBJ2-5; D remains ambiguous. TRBV5-7 is annotated as an ORF whose role is uncertain. The CDR3 totals 15 residues. V lost 1 base, J lost 3 bases, and 13 bases lay in between.

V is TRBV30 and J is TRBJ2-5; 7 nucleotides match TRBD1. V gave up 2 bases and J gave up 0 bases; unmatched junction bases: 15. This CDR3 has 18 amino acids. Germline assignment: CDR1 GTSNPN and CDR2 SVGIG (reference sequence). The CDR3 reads CAWSLRWGTDRYQETQYF. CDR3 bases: TGTGCCTGGAGTCTCCGATGGGGGACAGATCGTTACCAAGAGACCCAGTACTTC.

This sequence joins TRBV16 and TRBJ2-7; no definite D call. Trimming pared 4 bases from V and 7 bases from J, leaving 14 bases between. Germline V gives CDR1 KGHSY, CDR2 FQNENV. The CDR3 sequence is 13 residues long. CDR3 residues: CASSRKFLTEQYF. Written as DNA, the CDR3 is TGTGCCAGCAGCCGAAAATTCCTGACAGAGCAGTACTTC.

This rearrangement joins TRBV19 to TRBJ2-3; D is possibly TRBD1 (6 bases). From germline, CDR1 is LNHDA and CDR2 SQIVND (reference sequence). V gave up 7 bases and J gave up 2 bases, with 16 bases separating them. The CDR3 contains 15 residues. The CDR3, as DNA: TGTGCCAGTACCATCGGGACAAGATCCACAGATACGCAGTATTTT. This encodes CASTIGTRSTDTQYF.

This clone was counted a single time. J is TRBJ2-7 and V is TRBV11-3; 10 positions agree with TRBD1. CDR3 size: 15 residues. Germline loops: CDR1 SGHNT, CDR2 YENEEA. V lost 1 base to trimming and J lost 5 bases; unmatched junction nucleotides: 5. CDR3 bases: TGTGCCAGCAGCTTAGGGGGACAGGGGAACCACGAGCAGTACTTC. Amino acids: CASSLGGQGNHEQYF.

DNA of the CDR3: TGTGCCTGGAGTGCCCAGGGGGGGTGGACTGAAGCTTTCTTT. Its protein is CAWSAQGGWTEAFF. V is TRBV30 and J is TRBJ1-1, with 7 bases identical to TRBD1. V lost 1 base, J lost 5 bases, and 7 bases stayed unmatched. Germline V gives CDR1 GTSNPN, CDR2 SVGIG (reference sequence). The CDR3 extends over 14 amino acids.